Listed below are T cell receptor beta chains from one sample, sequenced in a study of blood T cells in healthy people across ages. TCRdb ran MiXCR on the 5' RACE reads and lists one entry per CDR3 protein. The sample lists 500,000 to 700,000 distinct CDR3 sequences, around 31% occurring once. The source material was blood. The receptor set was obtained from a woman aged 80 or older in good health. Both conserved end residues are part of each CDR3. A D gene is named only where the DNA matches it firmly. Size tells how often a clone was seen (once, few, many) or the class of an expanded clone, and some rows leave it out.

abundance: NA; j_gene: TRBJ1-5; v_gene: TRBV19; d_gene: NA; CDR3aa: CASSILNNQPQHF; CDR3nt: TGTGCCAGTAGTATTCTAAACAATCAGCCCCAGCATTTT
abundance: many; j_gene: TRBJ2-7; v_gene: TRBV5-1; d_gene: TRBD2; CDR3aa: CASSPSGTSGSSYEQYF; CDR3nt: TGCGCCAGCAGCCCATCCGGGACTAGCGGGTCTAGCTACGAGCAGTACTTC
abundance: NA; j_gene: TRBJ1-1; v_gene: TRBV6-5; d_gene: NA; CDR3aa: CASSPRRTPEAFF; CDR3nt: TGTGCCAGCAGTCCACGAAGGACACCTGAAGCTTTCTTT
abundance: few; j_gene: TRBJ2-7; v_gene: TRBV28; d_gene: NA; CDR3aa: CASTFGGWNEQYF; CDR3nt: TGTGCCAGCACATTCGGAGGGTGGAATGAGCAGTACTTC
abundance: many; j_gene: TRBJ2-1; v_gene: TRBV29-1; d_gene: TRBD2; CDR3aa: CSVGTGTSGFGQFF; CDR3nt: TGCAGCGTTGGCACCGGGACTAGCGGGTTTGGGCAGTTCTTC
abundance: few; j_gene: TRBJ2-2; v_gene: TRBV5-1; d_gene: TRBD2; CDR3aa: CASSPREGTGELFF; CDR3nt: TGCGCCAGCAGCCCCAGGGAGGGCACCGGGGAGCTGTTTTTT
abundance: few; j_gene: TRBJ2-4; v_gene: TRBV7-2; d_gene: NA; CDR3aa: CASSSNQGTAKNIQYF; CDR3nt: TGTGCCAGCAGCTCTAATCAGGGGACAGCCAAAAACATTCAGTACTTC
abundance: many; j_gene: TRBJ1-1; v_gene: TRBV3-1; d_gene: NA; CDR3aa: CASSQGQGTEAFF; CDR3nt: TGTGCCAGCAGCCAAGGTCAGGGCACTGAAGCTTTCTTT
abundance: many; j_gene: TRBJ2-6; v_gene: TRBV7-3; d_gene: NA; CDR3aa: CASSSPLANVLTF; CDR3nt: TGTGCCAGCAGCTCCCCCCTCGCCAACGTCCTGACTTTC
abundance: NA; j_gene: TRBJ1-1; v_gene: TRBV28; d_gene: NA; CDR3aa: CASNPRTKGGAEAFF; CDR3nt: TGTGCCAGCAATCCCAGGACTAAGGGGGGTGCTGAAGCTTTCTTT
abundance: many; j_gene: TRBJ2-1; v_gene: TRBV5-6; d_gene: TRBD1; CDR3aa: CASSWTGQGAYNEQFF; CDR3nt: TGTGCCAGCAGCTGGACGGGACAGGGGGCTTACAATGAGCAGTTCTTC
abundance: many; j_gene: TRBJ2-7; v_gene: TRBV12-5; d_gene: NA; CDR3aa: CATLEGGNEQYF; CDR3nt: TGTGCCACCCTCGAAGGAGGAAACGAGCAGTACTTC
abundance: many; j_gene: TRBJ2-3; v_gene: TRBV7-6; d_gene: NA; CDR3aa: CASSSPRGRADTQYF; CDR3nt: TGTGCCAGCAGCTCCCCGAGGGGAAGAGCAGATACGCAGTATTTT
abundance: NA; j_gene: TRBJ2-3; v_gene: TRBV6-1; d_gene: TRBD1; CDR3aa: CASSVGQGETDAQYF; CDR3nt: TGTGCCAGCAGTGTGGGACAGGGGGAGACAGATGCGCAGTATTTT
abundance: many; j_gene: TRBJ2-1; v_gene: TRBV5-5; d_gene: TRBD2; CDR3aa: CASSLGSRGGHNEQFF; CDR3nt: TGTGCCAGCAGCTTGGGGTCGCGGGGGGGCCACAATGAGCAGTTCTTC
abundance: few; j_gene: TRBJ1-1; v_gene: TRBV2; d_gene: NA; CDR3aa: CASSEATGRKYTEAFF; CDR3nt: TGTGCCAGCAGTGAAGCGACGGGGAGGAAGTACACTGAAGCTTTCTTT
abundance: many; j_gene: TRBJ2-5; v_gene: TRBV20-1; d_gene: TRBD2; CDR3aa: CSASGTSVQETQYF; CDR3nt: TGCAGTGCTTCCGGGACTAGCGTACAAGAGACCCAGTACTTC
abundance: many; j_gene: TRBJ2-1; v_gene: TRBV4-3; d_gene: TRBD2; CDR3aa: CASSQASGGIGEQFF; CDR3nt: TGCGCCAGCAGCCAAGCTAGCGGGGGGATCGGTGAGCAGTTCTTC
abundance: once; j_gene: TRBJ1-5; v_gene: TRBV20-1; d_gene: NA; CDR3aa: CSAREGGRDQPQHF; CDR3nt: TGCAGTGCTAGAGAGGGAGGCAGGGATCAGCCCCAGCATTTT
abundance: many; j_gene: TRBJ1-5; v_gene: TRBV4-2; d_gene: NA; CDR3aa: CASSQDGSDQPQHF; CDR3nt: TGTGCCAGCAGCCAAGATGGGTCGGACCAGCCCCAGCATTTT
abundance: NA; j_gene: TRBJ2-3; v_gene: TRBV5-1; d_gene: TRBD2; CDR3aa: CASSLVPMTRERTDTQYF; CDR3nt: TGCGCCAGCAGCTTGGTCCCTATGACGCGGGAGCGGACAGATACGCAGTATTTT
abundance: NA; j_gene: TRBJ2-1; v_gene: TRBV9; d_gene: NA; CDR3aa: CASSGRGKETQFF; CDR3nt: TGTGCCAGCAGCGGGAGGGGCAAAGAGACCCAGTTCTTC
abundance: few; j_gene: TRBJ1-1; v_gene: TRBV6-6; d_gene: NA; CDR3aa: CASNQGGTTEAFF; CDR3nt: TGTGCCAGCAACCAAGGGGGGACCACTGAAGCTTTCTTT
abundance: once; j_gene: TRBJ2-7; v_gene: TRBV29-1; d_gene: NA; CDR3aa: CSVEAGVQYF; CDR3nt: TGCAGCGTTGAAGCGGGTGTCCAGTACTTC
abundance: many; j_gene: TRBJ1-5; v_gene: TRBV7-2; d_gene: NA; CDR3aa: CASSYGRGEQPQHF; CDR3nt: TGTGCCAGCAGCTACGGGAGGGGGGAACAGCCCCAGCATTTT
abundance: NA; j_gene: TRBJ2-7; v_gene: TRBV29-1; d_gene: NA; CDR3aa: CSAARPEPYNEQYF; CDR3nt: TGCAGCGCCGCCCGACCTGAGCCCTACAATGAGCAGTACTTC
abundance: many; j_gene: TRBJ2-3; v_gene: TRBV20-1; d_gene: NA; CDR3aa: CSASPSGLSWDTQYF; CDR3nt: TGCAGTGCTAGTCCCAGCGGGCTATCCTGGGATACGCAGTATTTT
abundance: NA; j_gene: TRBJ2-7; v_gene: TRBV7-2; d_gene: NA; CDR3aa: CASILGPGSYEQYF; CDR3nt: TGTGCCAGCATCCTGGGCCCCGGATCCTACGAGCAGTACTTC
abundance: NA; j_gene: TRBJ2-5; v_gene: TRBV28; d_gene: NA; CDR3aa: CASSTGWETQYF; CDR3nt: TGCGCCAGCAGTACAGGGTGGGAGACCCAGTACTTC
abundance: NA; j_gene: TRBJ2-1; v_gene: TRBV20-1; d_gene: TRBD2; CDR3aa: CSARDPSAGGPDEQFF; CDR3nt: TGCAGTGCTAGAGATCCCTCAGCGGGAGGGCCCGATGAGCAGTTCTTC
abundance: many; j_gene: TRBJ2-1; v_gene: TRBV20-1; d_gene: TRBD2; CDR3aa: CSARDPSGGIVYEQFF; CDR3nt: TGCAGTGCTAGAGACCCTAGCGGGGGCATTGTCTATGAGCAGTTCTTC
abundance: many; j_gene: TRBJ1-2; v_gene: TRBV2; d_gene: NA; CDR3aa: CASSILGYGYGYTF; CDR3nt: TGTGCCAGCAGCATTTTGGGTTACGGTTATGGCTACACCTTC
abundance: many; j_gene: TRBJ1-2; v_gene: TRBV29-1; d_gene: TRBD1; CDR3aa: CSVGTEVAGGDGYTF; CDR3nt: TGCAGCGTTGGGACAGAAGTAGCAGGGGGCGATGGCTACACCTTC
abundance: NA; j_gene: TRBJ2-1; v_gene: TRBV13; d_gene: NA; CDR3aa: CASSFGGGVSYNEQFF; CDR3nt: TGTGCCAGCAGCTTCGGAGGGGGGGTATCCTACAATGAGCAGTTCTTC
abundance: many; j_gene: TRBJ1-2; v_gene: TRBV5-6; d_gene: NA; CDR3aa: CASSFRGPPLYGYTF; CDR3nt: TGTGCCAGCAGCTTCAGGGGCCCTCCTCTTTATGGCTACACCTTC
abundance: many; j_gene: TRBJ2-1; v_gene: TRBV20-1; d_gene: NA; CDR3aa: CSAEGGHSYNEQFF; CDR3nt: TGCAGTGCTGAGGGGGGCCACTCCTACAATGAGCAGTTCTTC
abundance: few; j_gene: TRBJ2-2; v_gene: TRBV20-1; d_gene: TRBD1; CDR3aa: CSARDQQGVGELFF; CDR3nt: TGCAGTGCTAGAGATCAACAGGGGGTCGGGGAGCTGTTTTTT
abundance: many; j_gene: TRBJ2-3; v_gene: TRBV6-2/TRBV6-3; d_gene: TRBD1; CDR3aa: CASSPLTGGRGDTQYF; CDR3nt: TGTGCCAGCAGTCCCCTGACAGGGGGCAGGGGGGATACGCAGTATTTT
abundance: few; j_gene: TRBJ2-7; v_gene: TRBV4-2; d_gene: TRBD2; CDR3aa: CASSRYLGLAGGTNTHEQYF; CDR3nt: TGTGCCAGCAGCCGCTATTTGGGACTAGCGGGGGGCACGAACACCCACGAGCAGTACTTC
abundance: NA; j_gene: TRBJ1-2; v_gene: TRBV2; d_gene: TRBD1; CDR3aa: CASSVGRQGNYGYTF; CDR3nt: TGTGCCAGCAGTGTTGGGCGACAGGGGAACTATGGCTACACCTTC
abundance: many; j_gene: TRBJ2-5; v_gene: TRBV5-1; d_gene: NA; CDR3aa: CASSLTGPGETQYF; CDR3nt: TGCGCCAGCAGCCTTACCGGGCCGGGGGAGACCCAGTACTTC
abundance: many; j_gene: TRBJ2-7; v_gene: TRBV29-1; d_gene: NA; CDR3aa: CSAETTAEINEQYF; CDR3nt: TGCAGCGCAGAGACGACGGCGGAGATTAACGAGCAGTACTTC
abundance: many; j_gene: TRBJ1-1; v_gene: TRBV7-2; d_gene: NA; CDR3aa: CASSQFVGRTEAFF; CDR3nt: TGTGCCAGCAGCCAATTTGTGGGGAGAACTGAAGCTTTCTTT
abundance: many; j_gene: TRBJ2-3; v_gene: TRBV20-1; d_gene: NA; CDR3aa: CSAETRDPSTDTQYF; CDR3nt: TGCAGTGCCGAAACTCGGGACCCTAGCACAGATACGCAGTATTTT
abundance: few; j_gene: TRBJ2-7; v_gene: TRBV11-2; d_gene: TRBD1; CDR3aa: CASSRGQYSYEQYF; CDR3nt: TGTGCCAGCAGCCGGGGACAGTACTCCTACGAGCAGTACTTC
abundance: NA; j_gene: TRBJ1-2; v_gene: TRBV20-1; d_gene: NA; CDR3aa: CSAFDTLDYGYTF; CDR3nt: TGCAGTGCGTTCGACACCCTAGACTATGGCTACACCTTC
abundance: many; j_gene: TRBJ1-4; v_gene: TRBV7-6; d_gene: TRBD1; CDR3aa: CASSLAGQGGEKLFF; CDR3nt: TGTGCCAGCAGCTTAGCGGGACAGGGCGGTGAAAAACTGTTTTTT
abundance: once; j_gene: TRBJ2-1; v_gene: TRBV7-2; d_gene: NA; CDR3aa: CASSSFGLLGGQFF; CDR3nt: TGTGCCAGCAGCTCCTTCGGGCTTTTAGGGGGACAGTTCTTC
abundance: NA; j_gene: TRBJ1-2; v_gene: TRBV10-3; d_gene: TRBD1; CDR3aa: CAISELGDRDYGYTF; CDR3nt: TGTGCCATCAGTGAGTTGGGGGACAGGGACTATGGCTACACCTTC